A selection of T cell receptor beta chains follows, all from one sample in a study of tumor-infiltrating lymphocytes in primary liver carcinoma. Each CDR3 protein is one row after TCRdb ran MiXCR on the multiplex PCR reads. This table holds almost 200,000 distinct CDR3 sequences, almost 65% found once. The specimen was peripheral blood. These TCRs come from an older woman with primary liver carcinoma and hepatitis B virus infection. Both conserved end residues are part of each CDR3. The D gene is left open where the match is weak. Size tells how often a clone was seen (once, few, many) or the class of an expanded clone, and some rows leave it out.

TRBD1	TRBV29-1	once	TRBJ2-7	TGCAGCGTTGAGCCACAGGGGGAGTACGAGCAGTACTTC	CSVEPQGEYEQYF
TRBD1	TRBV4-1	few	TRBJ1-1	TGCGCCAGCAGCCAAGTAGGCAGGGGGAAAGTAACTGAAGCTTTCTTT	CASSQVGRGKVTEAFF
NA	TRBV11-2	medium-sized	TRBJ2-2	TGTGCCAGCAGCTTAGAGCCAGGGGCGCACGGGGAGCTGTTTTTT	CASSLEPGAHGELFF
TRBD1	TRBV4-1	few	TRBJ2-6	TGCGCCAACAGCCGGACAGGGACTGGGGCCAACGTCCTGACTTTC	CANSRTGTGANVLTF
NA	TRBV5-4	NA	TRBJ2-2	TGTGCCAGCAGCTCTATCTCCGTGGGCTACACCGGGGAGCTGTTTTTT	CASSSISVGYTGELFF
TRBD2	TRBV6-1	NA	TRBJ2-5	TGTGCCAGCAGTGATGGCCTTGGACTAGCCCTGTACCAAGAGACCCAATACTTC	CASSDGLGLALYQETQYF
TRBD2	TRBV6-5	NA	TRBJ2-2	TGTGCCAGCAATCCTGTTGGGGGGGGCACCGGGGAGCTGTTTTTT	CASNPVGGGTGELFF
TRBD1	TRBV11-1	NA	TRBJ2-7	TGTGCCAGCAGCCAAATCGGGACAGGGGCTTTGAACGAGCAGTACTTC	CASSQIGTGALNEQYF
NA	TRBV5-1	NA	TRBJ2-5	TGCGCCAGCAGCCTAATGACAGGGACTCAAGAGACCCAGTACTTC	CASSLMTGTQETQYF
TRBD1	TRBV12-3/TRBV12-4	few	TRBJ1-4	TGTGCCAGCAGACTTGCCGGGACAGGGAGTGAAAAACTGTTTTTT	CASRLAGTGSEKLFF
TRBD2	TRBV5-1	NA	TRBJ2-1	TGCGCCAGCAGCCAACTCTCGACGACTAGCTCCTACAATGAGCAGCCCTTC	CASSQLSTTSSYNEQPF
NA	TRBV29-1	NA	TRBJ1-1	TGCAGCGTTGCCTTATGGGGATACCGCACTGAAGCTTTCTTT	CSVALWGYRTEAFF
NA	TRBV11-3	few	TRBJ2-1	TGTGCCAGCAGCCCCGGCGAGAAGGCCTTTTACAATGAGCAGTTCTTC	CASSPGEKAFYNEQFF
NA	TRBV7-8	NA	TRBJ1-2	TGTGCCAGCAGCTTAGGGACAGTGTCTTCGGCAGGCGGCTACACGTTC	CASSLGTVSSAGGYTF
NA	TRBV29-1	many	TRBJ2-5	TGCAGCTCGGGCCCCCCCGAGACCCAGTACTTC	CSSGPPETQYF
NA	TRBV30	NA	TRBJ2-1	TGTGCCTTCGGGCTACGAAATGAGCAGTTCTTC	CAFGLRNEQFF
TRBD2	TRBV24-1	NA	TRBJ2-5	TGTGCCACCAGTGATTCGGGAGGGGAAGAGACCCAGTACTTC	CATSDSGGEETQYF
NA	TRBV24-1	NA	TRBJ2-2	TGTGTCACCAGTACAGGTTCCTGGAACACCGGGGAGCTGTTTTTT	CVTSTGSWNTGELFF
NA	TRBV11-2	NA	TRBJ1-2	TGTACCAGCAGCCTGAAGACATGGAATAACTATGGCTACACCTTC	CTSSLKTWNNYGYTF
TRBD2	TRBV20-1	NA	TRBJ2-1	TGCAGTGCTCCGGGACTAGCGGATTACAATGAGCAGTTCTTC	CSAPGLADYNEQFF
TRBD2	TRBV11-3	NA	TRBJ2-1	TGTGCCAACGGCGGGGGGCTTAACAGTGAGCAGTTCTTC	CANGGGLNSEQFF
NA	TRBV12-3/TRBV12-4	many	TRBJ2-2	TGTGCCAGCAAACGAACCGGGACATCAACCGGGGAGCTGTTTTTT	CASKRTGTSTGELFF
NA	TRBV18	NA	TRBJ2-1	TGTGCCAACTCACCCCCGGGACGGTACAATGAGCAGTTCTTC	CANSPPGRYNEQFF
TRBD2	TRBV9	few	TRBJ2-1	TGTGCCAGCAGGCGGGGGGAACAGGGTCGCGGTGAGCAGTTCTTC	CASRRGEQGRGEQFF
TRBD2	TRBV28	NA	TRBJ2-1	TGTGCCAGCAGTTTATGGGGGAGACTAGCGGGAGGAAACAATGAGCAGTTCTTC	CASSLWGRLAGGNNEQFF
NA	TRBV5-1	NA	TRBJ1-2	TGCGCCAGCAGCTTCACAGCTAACTATGGCTACACCTTC	CASSFTANYGYTF
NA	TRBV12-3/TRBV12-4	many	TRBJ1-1	TGTGCCAGCAGTTTCAGTACGGGTAACACTGAAGCTTTCTTT	CASSFSTGNTEAFF
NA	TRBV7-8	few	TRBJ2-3	TGTGCCAGCAGCTTAGCATTTCAGAGGACTAGCACAGATACGCAGTATTTT	CASSLAFQRTSTDTQYF
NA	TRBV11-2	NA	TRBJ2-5	TGTGCCAGCAGCTACTCCCTTGGTAGGGGGAGTGAGACCCAGTACTTC	CASSYSLGRGSETQYF
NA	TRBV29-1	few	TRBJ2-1	TGCAGCGTTAAAGAAAGAGGGCGCGAGCAGTTCTTC	CSVKERGREQFF
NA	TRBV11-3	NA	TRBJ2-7	TGTGCCAGCAGCTTTGGGCCCTCTCCCCCCTACGAGCATTACTTC	CASSFGPSPPYEHYF
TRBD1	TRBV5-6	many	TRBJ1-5	TGTGCCAGCAGCTTGGCCGGGACAGGGGACAATCAGCCCCAGCATTTT	CASSLAGTGDNQPQHF
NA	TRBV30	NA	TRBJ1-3	TGTGCCTGGAGTTTTCGGGGAACGGACACCATATATTTT	CAWSFRGTDTIYF
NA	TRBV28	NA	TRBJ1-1	TGTGCCAGCAGTTTAGCCGGGATGGTAGCTTTCTTT	CASSLAGMVAFF
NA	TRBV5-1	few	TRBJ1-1	TGCGCCAGCAGGTCGAACACTGAAGCTTTCTTT	CASRSNTEAFF
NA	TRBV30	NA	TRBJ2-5	TGTGCCTGGAGTGTACATCATACTGAGACCCAGTACTTC	CAWSVHHTETQYF
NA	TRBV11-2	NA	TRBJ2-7	TGTGCCAATGGTGAGGCTTACGAGCAGTACTTC	CANGEAYEQYF
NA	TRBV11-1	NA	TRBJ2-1	TGTGCCAACAGCCTCGACAGAAATGAGCAGTTCTTC	CANSLDRNEQFF
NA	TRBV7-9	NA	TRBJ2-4	TGTGCCAGCAGCTTAGATGGCCCGCAAGTTCAGTACTTC	CASSLDGPQVQYF
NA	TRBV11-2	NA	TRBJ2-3	TGTACCAGCAGCTTGGACTGGAAGACGACAGATACACAGTATTTT	CTSSLDWKTTDTQYF
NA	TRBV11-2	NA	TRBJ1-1	TGTGTCAGCAGCTTACAGGGTAAGCACACTGAAGCTTTCTTT	CVSSLQGKHTEAFF
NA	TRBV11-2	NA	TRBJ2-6	TGTGCTAGCAGCTCGATAGGGAACTCCTCTGGGGCCAACGTCCTGACTTTC	CASSSIGNSSGANVLTF
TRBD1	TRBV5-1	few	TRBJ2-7	TGCGCCAGCAGCTTGATGGGACAGGGGTCAATACCCCACTACGAGCAGTACTTC	CASSLMGQGSIPHYEQYF
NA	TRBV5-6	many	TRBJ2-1	TGTGCCAGCAGCACGGCCGGGACTTCGAGCTCCTACAATGAGCAGTTCTTC	CASSTAGTSSSYNEQFF
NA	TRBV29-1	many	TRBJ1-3	TGCAGCGCAGGGTTGTCTGGAAACACCATATATTTT	CSAGLSGNTIYF
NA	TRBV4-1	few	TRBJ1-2	TGCGCCAGCAGCCAAGCCTCGAGGGGGGGTTCTAACTATGGCTACACCTTC	CASSQASRGGSNYGYTF
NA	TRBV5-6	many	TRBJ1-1	TGTGCCAGCAGCTTGGGGGGGTCACCTGAAGCTTTCTTT	CASSLGGSPEAFF
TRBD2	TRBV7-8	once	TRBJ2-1	TGTGCCAGCAGCTTAGTCGGGACTAGCGGGAGTAATGAGCAGCTCTTC	CASSLVGTSGSNEQLF
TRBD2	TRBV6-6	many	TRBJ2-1	TGTGCCAGCAGTTACTCCGGGACTAGCGGATACAATGAGCAGTTCTTC	CASSYSGTSGYNEQFF
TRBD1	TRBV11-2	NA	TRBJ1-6	TGTGCCAGCAGCCTAGCTGGTGACAGGGGAGATTCACCCCTCCACTTT	CASSLAGDRGDSPLHF
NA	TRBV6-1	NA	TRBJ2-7	TGTGCCAGCGGAGAACTCAGCGGATCATCCTACGAGCAGTACTTC	CASGELSGSSYEQYF
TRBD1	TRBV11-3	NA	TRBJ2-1	TGTGCCAGCAGCTCCCAGGGGGCGCGGGCCATGGGCAATAAGCAGTTCTTC	CASSSQGARAMGNKQFF
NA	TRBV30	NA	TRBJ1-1	TGTGCCTGGAGTGTAGCCGGACACATGAACACTGAAGCTTTCTTT	CAWSVAGHMNTEAFF
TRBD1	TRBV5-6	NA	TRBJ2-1	TGTGCCAGCAGCGGGAACCGGGACAGCTCGGACAATGAGCAGTTATTC	CASSGNRDSSDNEQLF